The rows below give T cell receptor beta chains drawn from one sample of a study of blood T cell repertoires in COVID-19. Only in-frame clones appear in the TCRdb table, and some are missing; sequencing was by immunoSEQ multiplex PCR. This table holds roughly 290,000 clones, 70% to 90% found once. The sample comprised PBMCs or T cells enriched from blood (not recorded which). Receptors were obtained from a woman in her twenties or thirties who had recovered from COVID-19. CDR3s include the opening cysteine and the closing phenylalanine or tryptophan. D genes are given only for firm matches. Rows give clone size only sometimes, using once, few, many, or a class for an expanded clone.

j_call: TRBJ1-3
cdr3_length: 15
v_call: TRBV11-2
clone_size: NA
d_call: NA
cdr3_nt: TGTGCCAGCAGCGAGGGGAGGCGGCGAGGAAACACCATATATTTT
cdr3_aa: CASSEGRRRGNTIYF

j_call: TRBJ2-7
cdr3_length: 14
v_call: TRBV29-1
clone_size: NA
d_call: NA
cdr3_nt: TGCAGCGGACCCGGGGACGAGCAGGGGTACGAGCAGTACTTC
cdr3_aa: CSGPGDEQGYEQYF

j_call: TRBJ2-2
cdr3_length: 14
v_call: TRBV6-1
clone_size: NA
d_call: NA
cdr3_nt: TGTGCCAGCAGTGAAAGGCCAGGATCCGGGGAGCTGTTTTTT
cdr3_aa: CASSERPGSGELFF

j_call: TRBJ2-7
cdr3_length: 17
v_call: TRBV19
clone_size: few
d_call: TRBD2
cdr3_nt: TGTGCCAGTAGTTCGGGAGGACTAGCGGGTGACTACTACGAGCGGTACTTC
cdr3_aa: CASSSGGLAGDYYERYF

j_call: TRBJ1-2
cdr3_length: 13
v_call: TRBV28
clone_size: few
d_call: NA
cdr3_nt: TGTGCCAGCAGTTTACAGGGCTGGTATGGCTACACCTTC
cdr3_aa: CASSLQGWYGYTF

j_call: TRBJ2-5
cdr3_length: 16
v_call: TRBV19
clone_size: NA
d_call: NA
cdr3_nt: TGTGCCAGTAGCCTATCTAGCGTACAAAGTGGAGAGACCCAGTACTTC
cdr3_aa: CASSLSSVQSGETQYF

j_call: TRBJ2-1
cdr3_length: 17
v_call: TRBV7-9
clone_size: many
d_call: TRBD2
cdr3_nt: TGTGCCAGCAGCTTAGAAGCGCCGGGAGGCTCCTACAATGAGCAGTTCTTC
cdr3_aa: CASSLEAPGGSYNEQFF

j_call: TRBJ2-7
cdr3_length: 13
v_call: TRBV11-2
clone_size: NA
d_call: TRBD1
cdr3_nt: TGTGCCAGCAGCATGCAGGGGGCCTACGAGCAGTACTTC
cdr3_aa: CASSMQGAYEQYF

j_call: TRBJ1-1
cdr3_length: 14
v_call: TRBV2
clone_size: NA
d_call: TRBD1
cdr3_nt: TGTGCCAGCAGTGAGGCGACAGGGGCTAGCGAAGCTTTCTTT
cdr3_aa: CASSEATGASEAFF

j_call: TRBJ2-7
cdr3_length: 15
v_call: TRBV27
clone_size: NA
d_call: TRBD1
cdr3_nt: TGTGCCAGCAGTTCTGGACAGGGCCATCGCGCCGGGCAGTACTTC
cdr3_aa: CASSSGQGHRAGQYF

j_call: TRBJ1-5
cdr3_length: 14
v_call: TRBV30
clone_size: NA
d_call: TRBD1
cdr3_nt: TGTGCCTGGAGTGGGGGACAGAACAATCAGCCCCAGCATTTT
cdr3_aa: CAWSGGQNNQPQHF

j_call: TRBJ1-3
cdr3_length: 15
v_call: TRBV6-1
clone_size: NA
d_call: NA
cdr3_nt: TGTGCCAGCAGTGAAACAGGGATAACTGGAAACACCATATATTTT
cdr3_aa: CASSETGITGNTIYF

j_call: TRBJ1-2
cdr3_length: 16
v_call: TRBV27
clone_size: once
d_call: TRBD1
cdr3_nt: TGTGCCAGCAGCCCTCTTTTGACAGGGTGGACGTTTGGCTACACCTTC
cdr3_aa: CASSPLLTGWTFGYTF

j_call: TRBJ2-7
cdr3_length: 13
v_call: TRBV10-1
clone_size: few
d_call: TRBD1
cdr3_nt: TGCGCCAGCAGTGGGACAGGTACCTACGAGCAGTACTTC
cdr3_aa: CASSGTGTYEQYF

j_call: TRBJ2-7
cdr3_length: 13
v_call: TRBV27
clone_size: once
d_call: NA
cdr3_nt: TGTGCCAGCAGGGACATATCCCTTTACGAGCAGTACTTC
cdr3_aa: CASRDISLYEQYF

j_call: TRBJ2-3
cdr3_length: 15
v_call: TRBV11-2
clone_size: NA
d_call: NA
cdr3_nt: TGTGCCAGCAGCGCAGGGGTGGATTTATCAGATACGCAGTATTTT
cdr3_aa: CASSAGVDLSDTQYF

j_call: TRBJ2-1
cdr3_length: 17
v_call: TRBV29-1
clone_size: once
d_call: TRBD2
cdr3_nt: TGCAGCGCCGTCGAGCGGGGGCTCGCAAGTTCCTACAATGAGCAGTTCTTC
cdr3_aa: CSAVERGLASSYNEQFF

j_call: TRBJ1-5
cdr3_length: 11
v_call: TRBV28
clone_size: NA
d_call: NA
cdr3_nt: TGTGCCAGCAGGGGCAACCCGCCCCAGCATTTT
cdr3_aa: CASRGNPPQHF

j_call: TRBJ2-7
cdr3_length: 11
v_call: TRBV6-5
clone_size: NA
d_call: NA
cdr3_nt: TGCCTTACAGGAATGGTCTACGAGCAGTACTTC
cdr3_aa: CLTGMVYEQYF

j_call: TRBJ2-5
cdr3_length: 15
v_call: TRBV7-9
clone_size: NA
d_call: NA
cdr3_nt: TGTGCCAGCAGCAAGATAGGGGGAGATCAAGAGACCCAGTACTTC
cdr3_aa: CASSKIGGDQETQYF

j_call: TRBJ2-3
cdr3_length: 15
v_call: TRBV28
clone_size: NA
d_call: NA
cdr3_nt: TGTGCCAGCGAGAACTATGGCGGGGGCTGGGATACGCAGTATTTT
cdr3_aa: CASENYGGGWDTQYF

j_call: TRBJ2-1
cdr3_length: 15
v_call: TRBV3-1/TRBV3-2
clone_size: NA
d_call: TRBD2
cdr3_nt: TGTGCCAGCAGCCAAGGGGGACTAGCGGAATTAGAGCAGTTCTTC
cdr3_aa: CASSQGGLAELEQFF

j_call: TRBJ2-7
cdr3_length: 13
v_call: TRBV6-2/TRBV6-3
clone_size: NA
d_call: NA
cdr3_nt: TGTGCCAGCAGTTACTCCGAAGTGCGCGAGCAGTACTTC
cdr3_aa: CASSYSEVREQYF

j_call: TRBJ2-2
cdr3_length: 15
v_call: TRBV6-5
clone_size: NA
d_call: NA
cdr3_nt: TGTGCCAGCTCCCGCGGGTTTTTAAGACCCGGGGAGCTGTTTTTT
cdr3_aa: CASSRGFLRPGELFF

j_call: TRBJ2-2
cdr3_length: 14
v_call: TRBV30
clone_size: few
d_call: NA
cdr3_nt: TGTGCCTGGAGTGTCGATGCGGAGACCGGGGAGCTGTTTTTT
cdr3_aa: CAWSVDAETGELFF

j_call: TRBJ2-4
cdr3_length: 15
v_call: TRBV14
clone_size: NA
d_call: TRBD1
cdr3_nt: TGTGCCAGCAGCCAAGAACTGCCGGGACAGGGGCCTCAGTACTTC
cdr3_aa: CASSQELPGQGPQYF

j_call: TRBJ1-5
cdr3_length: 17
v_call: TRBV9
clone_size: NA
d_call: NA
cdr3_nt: TGTGCCAGCAGCGTAGTTTCAGGAGGAAATAGCAATCAGCCCCAGCATTTT
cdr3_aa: CASSVVSGGNSNQPQHF

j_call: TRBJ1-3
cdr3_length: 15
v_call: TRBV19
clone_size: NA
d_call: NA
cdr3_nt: TGTGCCAGTAGTATCCAGGCAAGCTCTGGAAACACCATATATTTT
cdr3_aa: CASSIQASSGNTIYF